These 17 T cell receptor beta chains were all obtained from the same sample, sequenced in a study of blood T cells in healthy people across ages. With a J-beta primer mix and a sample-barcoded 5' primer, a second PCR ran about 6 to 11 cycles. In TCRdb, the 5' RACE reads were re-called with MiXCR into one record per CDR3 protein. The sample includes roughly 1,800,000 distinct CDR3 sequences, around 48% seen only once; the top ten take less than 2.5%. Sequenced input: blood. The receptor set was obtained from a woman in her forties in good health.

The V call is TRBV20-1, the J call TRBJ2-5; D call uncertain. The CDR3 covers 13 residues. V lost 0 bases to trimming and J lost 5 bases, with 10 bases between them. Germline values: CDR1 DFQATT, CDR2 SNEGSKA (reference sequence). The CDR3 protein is CSAREGELETQYF. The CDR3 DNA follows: TGCAGTGCTAGAGAGGGCGAGCTGGAGACCCAGTACTTC.

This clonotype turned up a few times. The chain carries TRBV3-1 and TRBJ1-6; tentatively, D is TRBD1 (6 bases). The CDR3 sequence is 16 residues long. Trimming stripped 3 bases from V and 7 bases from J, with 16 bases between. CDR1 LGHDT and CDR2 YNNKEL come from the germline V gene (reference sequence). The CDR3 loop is CASSQFGWTVNSPLHF. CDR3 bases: TGTGCCAGCAGCCAGTTTGGATGGACAGTAAATTCACCCCTCCACTTT.

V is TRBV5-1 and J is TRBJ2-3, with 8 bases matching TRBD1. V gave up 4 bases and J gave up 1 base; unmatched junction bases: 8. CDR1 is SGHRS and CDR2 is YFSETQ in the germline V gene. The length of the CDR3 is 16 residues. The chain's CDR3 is CASSPETGVGTDTQYF. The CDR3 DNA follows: TGCGCCAGCAGCCCGGAGACAGGGGTTGGCACAGATACGCAGTATTTT.

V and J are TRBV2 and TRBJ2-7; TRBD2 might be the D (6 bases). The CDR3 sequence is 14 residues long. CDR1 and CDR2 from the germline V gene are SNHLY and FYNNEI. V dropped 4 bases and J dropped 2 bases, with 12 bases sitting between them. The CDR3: CASSGGLLTYEQYF. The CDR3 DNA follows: TGTGCCAGCAGTGGGGGACTTCTAACCTACGAGCAGTACTTC.

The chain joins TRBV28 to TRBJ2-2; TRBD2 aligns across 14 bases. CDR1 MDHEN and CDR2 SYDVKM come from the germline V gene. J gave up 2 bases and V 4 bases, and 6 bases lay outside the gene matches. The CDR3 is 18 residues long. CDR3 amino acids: CASSSGLAGGLNTGELFF. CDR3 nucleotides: TGTGCCAGCAGTTCCGGACTAGCGGGGGGTCTAAACACCGGGGAGCTGTTTTTT.

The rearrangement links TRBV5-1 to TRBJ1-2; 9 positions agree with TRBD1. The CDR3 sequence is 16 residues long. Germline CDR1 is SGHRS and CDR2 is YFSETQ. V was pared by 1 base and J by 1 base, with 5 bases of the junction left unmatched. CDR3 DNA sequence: TGCGCCAGCAGCTTGCGCCGACAGGGGGATAACTATGGCTACACCTTC. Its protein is CASSLRRQGDNYGYTF.

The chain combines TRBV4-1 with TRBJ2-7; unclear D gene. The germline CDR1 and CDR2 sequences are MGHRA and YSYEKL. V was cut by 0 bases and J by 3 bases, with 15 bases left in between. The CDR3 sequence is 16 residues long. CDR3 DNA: TGCGCCAGCAGCCAAGAAAGCCTACAGAGTTTCTACGAGCAGTACTTC. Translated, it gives CASSQESLQSFYEQYF.

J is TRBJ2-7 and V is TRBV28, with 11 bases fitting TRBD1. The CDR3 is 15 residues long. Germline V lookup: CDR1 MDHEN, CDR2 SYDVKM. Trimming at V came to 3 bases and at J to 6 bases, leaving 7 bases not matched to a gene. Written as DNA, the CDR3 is TGTGCCAGCAGTTTTAGGGGACAGGGGGTCGGCGAGCAGTACTTC. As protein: CASSFRGQGVGEQYF.

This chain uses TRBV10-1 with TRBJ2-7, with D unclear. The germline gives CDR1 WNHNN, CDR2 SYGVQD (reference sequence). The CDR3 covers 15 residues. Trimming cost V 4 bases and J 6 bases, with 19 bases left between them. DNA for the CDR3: TGCGCCAGCAGTGCCTGGCAGAAGGGTACCTGCGAGCAGTACTTC. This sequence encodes CASSAWQKGTCEQYF.

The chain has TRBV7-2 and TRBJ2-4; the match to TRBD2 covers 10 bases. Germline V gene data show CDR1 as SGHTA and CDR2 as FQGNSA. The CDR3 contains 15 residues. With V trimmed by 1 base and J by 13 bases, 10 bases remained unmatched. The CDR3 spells CASSLVGSGGNGQYF. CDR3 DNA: TGTGCCAGCAGCTTAGTGGGTAGCGGGGGGAATGGGCAGTACTTC.

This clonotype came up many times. CDR3 in amino acids: CASRQGSSGANVLTF. The DNA of the CDR3 is TGTGCCAGCAGACAGGGAAGCTCTGGGGCCAACGTCCTGACTTTC. The chain carries TRBV6-6 and TRBJ2-6; perhaps TRBD1 as D (6 bases). V was shortened by 6 bases and J by 0 bases, with 9 bases between the two germline ends. CDR1 MNHNY and CDR2 SVGAGI come from the germline V gene (reference sequence). The CDR3 contains 15 residues.

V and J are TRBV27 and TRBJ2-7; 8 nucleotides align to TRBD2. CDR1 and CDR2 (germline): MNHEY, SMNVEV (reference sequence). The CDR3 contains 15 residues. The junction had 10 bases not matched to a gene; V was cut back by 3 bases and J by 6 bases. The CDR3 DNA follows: TGTGCCAGCAGTTTTTCCGGGACTAGTGGTAGCGAGCAGTACTTC. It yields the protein CASSFSGTSGSEQYF.

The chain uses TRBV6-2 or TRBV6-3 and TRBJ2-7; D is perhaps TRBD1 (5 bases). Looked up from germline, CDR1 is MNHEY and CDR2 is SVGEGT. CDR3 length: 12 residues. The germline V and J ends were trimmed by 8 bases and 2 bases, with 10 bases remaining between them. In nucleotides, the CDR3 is TGTGCCAGCCAGGGTCAAACCTACGAGCAGTACTTC. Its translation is CASQGQTYEQYF.

The CDR3 bases are TGCAGTGCTAGAGATCCGGACGGAGGGGATCCGTGGGCCCAGTACTTC. It specifies CSARDPDGGDPWAQYF. The chain joins TRBV20-1 to TRBJ2-5; maybe TRBD2 (6 bases). The CDR3 runs to 16 residues. V was pared by 0 bases and J by 9 bases, with 23 bases between. Germline loops: CDR1 DFQATT, CDR2 SNEGSKA (reference sequence).

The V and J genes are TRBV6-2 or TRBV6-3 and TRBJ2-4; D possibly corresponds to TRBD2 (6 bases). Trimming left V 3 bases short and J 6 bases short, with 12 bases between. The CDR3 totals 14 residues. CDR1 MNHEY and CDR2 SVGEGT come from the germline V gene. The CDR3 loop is CASSYKRRGNIQYF. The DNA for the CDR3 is TGTGCCAGCAGTTATAAAAGGAGGGGAAACATTCAGTACTTC.

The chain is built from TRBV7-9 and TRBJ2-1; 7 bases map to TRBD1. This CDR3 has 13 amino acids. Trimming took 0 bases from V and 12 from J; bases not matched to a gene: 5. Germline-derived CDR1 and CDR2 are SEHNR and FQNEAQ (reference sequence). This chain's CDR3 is CASSLADRLWQFF. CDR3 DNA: TGTGCCAGCAGCTTAGCGGACAGGTTGTGGCAGTTCTTC.

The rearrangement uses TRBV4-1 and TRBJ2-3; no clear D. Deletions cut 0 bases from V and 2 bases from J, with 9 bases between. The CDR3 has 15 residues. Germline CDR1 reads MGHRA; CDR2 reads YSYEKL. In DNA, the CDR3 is TGCGCCAGCAGCCAAGACGGCGACCACACAGATACGCAGTATTTT. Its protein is CASSQDGDHTDTQYF.